This T cell receptor beta chain derives from a study of cytotoxic CD8 clonotypes in ibrutinib-treated CLL. As for the study in general: Of a cohort that held some eleven relapsed/refractory and around 14 treatment-naive patients, some 17 were IGHV unmutated. Study conclusions and caveats: The study sampled sustained-remission and progressing patients at different times.

With 11 bases removed from V and 2 bases from J, the gap between germline ends came to 11 bases. The CDR3 has 12 residues. The V gene's germline CDR1 is ENHRY and CDR2 SYGVKD. For this clone: The antigen is undetermined.

The method was immunoSEQ multiplex PCR; TCRdb's version includes in-frame clones alone and lacks a portion of them. The sample comprises 110,000 to 150,000 clones, approximately 90% of which are singletons, and less than 14% rests with the top ten. The source is a human donor with chronic lymphocytic leukemia. The specimen was PBMCs, collected after 12 months of ibrutinib treatment. The chain couples TRBV10-3 to TRBJ2-3; TRBD1 might be the D (6 bases). The CDR3 loop is CASGHFTDTQYF. CDR3 DNA sequence: TGTGCCTCGGGACATTTCACAGATACGCAGTATTTT.